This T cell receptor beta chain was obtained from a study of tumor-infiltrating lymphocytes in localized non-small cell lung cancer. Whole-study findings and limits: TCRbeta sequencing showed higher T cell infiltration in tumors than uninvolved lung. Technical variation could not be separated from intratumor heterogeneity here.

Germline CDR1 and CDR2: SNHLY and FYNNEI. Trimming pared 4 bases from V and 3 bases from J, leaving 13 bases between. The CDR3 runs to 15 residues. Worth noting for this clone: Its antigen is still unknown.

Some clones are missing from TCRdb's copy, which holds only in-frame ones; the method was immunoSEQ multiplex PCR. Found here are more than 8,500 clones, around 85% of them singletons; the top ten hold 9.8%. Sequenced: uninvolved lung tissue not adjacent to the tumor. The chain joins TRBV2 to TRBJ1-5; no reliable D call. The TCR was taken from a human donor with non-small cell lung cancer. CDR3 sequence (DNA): TGTGCCAGCAGTGTCGGTGGAGGAGACAATCAGCCCCAGCATTTT. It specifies CASSVGGGDNQPQHF. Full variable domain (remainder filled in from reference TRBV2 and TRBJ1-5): EPEVTQTPSHQVTQMGQEVILRCVPISNHLYFYWYRQILGQKVEFLVSFYNNEISEKSEIFDDQFSVERPDGSNFTLKIRSTKLEDSAMYFCASSVGGGDNQPQHFGDGTRLSIL.